Presented here are 19 T cell receptor beta chains from one specimen sequenced in a study of T cells in women clearing cervical HPV infection (dated by TCRdb to the late 2010s). Library preparation used the immunoSEQ multiplex PCR assay. TCRdb retrieved this table from immuneACCESS and kept in-frame rearrangements only. Not all clones are present; in checked studies, unresolved V genes account for under half, and no reason is known for the remainder. The sample table on file contains 25,000 to 35,000 clones. The top ten clonotypes cover approximately 3% of the sample. The sample taken for sequencing was blood buffy coat. Receptors originate from a woman aged 18-70 years with a cervical HPV16 infection that either progressed to CIN3+ or cleared (not recorded which).

Notes on this clone: The CDR3 end lies 3 residues beyond the end of the read and is filled in from the germline J gene. The chain uses TRBV7-2 and TRBJ1-5; D remains ambiguous. The V gene lost 4 bases and the J gene lost 2 bases, with 9 bases spanning the gap. The CDR3 totals 14 residues. Per germline, CDR1 SGHTA and CDR2 FQGNSA. The covered CDR3 bases are TGTGCCAGCAGCTCCAGTCGGGGCAATCAGCCC. Protein: CASSSSRGNQP. From start to end, the CDR3 is CASSSSRGNQPQHF.

As concerns this clone: The sequenced fragment ends 3 residues before the CDR3 boundary, so the rest is inferred from the germline J gene. The chain links TRBV20-1 to TRBJ2-5, with 8 bases lining up with TRBD2. Germline CDR1 is DFQATT and CDR2 is SNEGSKA (reference sequence). CDR3 length: 14 amino acids. Trimming cost V 0 bases and J 1 base; bases outside gene matches: 1. The CDR3 region is CSARDGGVQETQYF. CDR3 bases read: TGCAGTGCTAGAGACGGGGGGGTCCAAGAGACC.

A note on this clone: The CDR3 is cut off 3 residues early in the read; its end comes from the germline J gene. This sequence joins TRBV5-6 and TRBJ1-2, with D unclear. V lost 2 bases and J 4 bases, leaving 6 bases between the germline ends. Per germline, CDR1 SGHDT and CDR2 YYEEEE. The CDR3 consists of 12 residues. The CDR3 sequence is CASSLGAYGYTF. The DNA read from the CDR3 is TGTGCCAGCAGCTTAGGTGCCTATGGC.

For this clone: The CDR3 end is not reached by the read, which stops 3 residues before it; the germline J gene fills it in. The rearrangement links TRBV10-3 to TRBJ1-5; perhaps TRBD1 as D (6 bases). Germline V gene data show CDR1 as ENHRY and CDR2 as SYGVKD. Trimming left V 6 bases short and J 5 bases short, with 11 bases between. The CDR3 is made up of 13 amino acids. CDR3 region: CAIRDNRDQPQHF. The CDR3 DNA, read in part, is TGTGCCATCAGAGATAACAGGGATCAGCCC.

Its frequency marks this clone as medium-sized. The CDR3 goes on 3 residues after the read ends, and that part is filled in from the germline J gene. The rearrangement uses TRBV5-6 and TRBJ2-3; perhaps TRBD1 as D (5 bases). In germline, CDR1 is SGHDT, CDR2 YYEEEE. The CDR3 runs 15 residues. V shed 0 bases and J shed 3 bases, with 11 bases lying between them. The part of the CDR3 DNA that was read is TGTGCCAGCAGCTTGGGGACACCTCGTACAGATACG. Protein sequence: CASSLGTPRTDT. In full, the CDR3 reads CASSLGTPRTDTQYF.

Details on this clone: The read gets to within 3 residues of the CDR3 end, and the germline J gene fills in the rest. The chain uses TRBV5-4 and TRBJ2-1, with 11 bases aligning to TRBD2. The CDR3 contains 16 residues. J gave up 4 bases and V 4 bases, and 7 bases lay outside the gene matches. CDR1 and CDR2 (germline): SGHNT, YYREEE (reference sequence). Incomplete CDR3 DNA: TGTGCCAGCAGCGGGCTAGCGGGGGGCAATTACAATGAG. Its protein product is CASSGLAGGNYNE. The whole CDR3 protein reads CASSGLAGGNYNEQFF.

On this clone: The read ends 3 residues before the CDR3 terminus; that terminus is restored from the germline J gene. The chain employs TRBV4-1 and TRBJ1-3; TRBD1 agrees at 10 bases. CDR3 size: 17 residues. J lost 0 bases, V lost 4 bases, and 6 bases had no gene match. CDR1 and CDR2 from the germline V gene are MGHRA and YSYEKL. CDR3 DNA (partial): TGCGCCAGCAGCCCTGGACAGGGGGTACACTCTGGAAACACC. As protein: CASSPGQGVHSGNT. The whole CDR3 reads CASSPGQGVHSGNTIYF.

As concerns this clone: Read sequence stops 3 residues before the CDR3 end, and the germline J gene provides the missing end. V is TRBV10-2 and J is TRBJ1-2; no firm D call. Per the germline V gene, CDR1 is WSHSY and CDR2 is SAAADI. The CDR3 totals 14 residues. The V and J ends lost 0 bases and 0 bases respectively, with 5 bases between them. Incomplete CDR3 DNA: TGCGCCAGCAGTGAGTCTCCTTCTAACTATGGC. Its translation: CASSESPSNYG. Given in full, the CDR3 is CASSESPSNYGYTF.

A word on this clone: The sequenced fragment ends 3 residues before the CDR3 boundary, so the rest is inferred from the germline J gene. V gene TRBV20-1 combines with J gene TRBJ1-2, with 9 bases that match TRBD1. The CDR3 has 15 amino acids. V was pared by 6 bases and J by 4 bases, with 12 bases of the junction left unmatched. Germline V gene lookup returns CDR1 DFQATT and CDR2 SNEGSKA (reference sequence). The part of the CDR3 DNA that was read is TGCAGTGCCTTAGACAGGGGACAGGGAGTCTATGGC. Encoded protein: CSALDRGQGVYG. Given in full, the CDR3 is CSALDRGQGVYGYTF.

About this clone itself: Read sequence stops 3 residues before the CDR3 end, and the germline J gene provides the missing end. The gene calls are TRBV7-9 and TRBJ2-7; 8 bases map to TRBD1. Looked up from germline, CDR1 is SEHNR and CDR2 is FQNEAQ (reference sequence). With V trimmed by 0 bases and J by 6 bases, 4 bases remained unmatched. There are 14 residues in the CDR3. CDR3 bases read: TGTGCCAGCAGCTTAGCCGGGACAGGTATCGAG. It translates to CASSLAGTGIE. The entire CDR3 is CASSLAGTGIEQYF.

Notes on this clone: Read coverage stops 3 residues before the CDR3 terminus; the germline J gene supplies the remainder. V and J are TRBV10-3 and TRBJ1-1; TRBD1 matches at 7 bases. CDR1 ENHRY and CDR2 SYGVKD come from the germline V gene. There are 14 residues in the CDR3. V lost 10 bases to trimming and J lost 0 bases; unmatched junction nucleotides: 8. The sequenced CDR3 bases are TGTGCCACCAGGGGGACAAAGCTGAACACTGAA. Residues: CATRGTKLNTE. The CDR3, in full, reads CATRGTKLNTEAFF.

A remark on this clone: The CDR3 end falls 3 residues outside the read, so it is completed with the germline J gene. The chain couples TRBV20-1 to TRBJ2-1; 7 nucleotides align to TRBD2. The CDR3 contains 16 residues. After removal of 0 bases from V and 4 bases from J, the junction contained 9 bases not matched to a gene. The germline V gene has CDR1 DFQATT and CDR2 SNEGSKA (reference sequence). The CDR3 loop reads CSARDSGVHTYNEQFF. CDR3 DNA (partial): TGCAGTGCTAGAGACAGCGGGGTACACACTTACAATGAG.

To note about this clone: The read is 3 residues too short to cover the CDR3 end, so that end is filled in from the germline J gene. The chain combines TRBV10-1 with TRBJ2-3; D is unclear. In germline, CDR1 is WNHNN, CDR2 SYGVQD (reference sequence). This CDR3 region has 14 residues. The V end was cut by 4 bases, the J end by 4 bases, with 12 bases between. CDR3 DNA (partial): TGCGCCAGCAGTGGCCCCGCGGCTTCAGATACG. Its protein product is CASSGPAASDT. The entire CDR3 sequence reads CASSGPAASDTQYF.

To note about this clone: The CDR3 goes on 3 residues after the read ends, and that part is filled in from the germline J gene. The chain has TRBV29-1 and TRBJ2-1; weak D call: TRBD2 (6 bases). There are 13 residues in the CDR3. Trimming shortened V by 7 bases and J by 7 bases, and 17 bases separated the two germline ends. Per germline, CDR1 SQVTM and CDR2 ANQGSEA. The CDR3 loop reads CSATRTGGNEQFF. The covered CDR3 bases are TGCAGCGCCACCCGGACCGGGGGAAATGAG.

Points on this clone: The read stops 3 residues short of the end of the CDR3; the missing end is completed from the germline J gene. The rearrangement links TRBV12-3 or TRBV12-4 to TRBJ2-5, with 8 nucleotides matching TRBD2. V lost 3 bases and J lost 5; bases outside the gene matches: 8. The CDR3 is made up of 15 amino acids. The covered CDR3 bases are TGTGCCAGCAGTTTTTGGGCGGGAGGAGGGGAGACC. Protein: CASSFWAGGGET. The complete CDR3 protein is CASSFWAGGGETQYF.

In the case of this clone: The read terminates 3 residues ahead of where the CDR3 ends, so the germline J gene completes it. The chain combines TRBV19 with TRBJ2-5; D uncertain. The CDR3 length is 13 residues. V lost 3 bases and J 4 bases, leaving 9 bases between the germline ends. Per germline, CDR1 LNHDA and CDR2 SQIVND (reference sequence). Partial CDR3 DNA: TGTGCCAGTAGTATGGCGACTCGAGAGACC. Protein product: CASSMATRET. The entire CDR3 protein reads CASSMATRETQYF.

This CDR3 is CAPVRDSGAYEQYF. The sequenced part of the CDR3 DNA is TGTGCCCCCGTCCGGGACAGTGGAGCCTACGAG. J is TRBJ2-7 and V is TRBV10-3; TRBD1 matches 7 bases. The read finishes 3 residues shy of the CDR3 end, and the germline J gene is used to complete it. The ends lost 11 bases at V and 2 bases at J; junction bases unmatched: 12. CDR3 size: 14 residues. CDR1 is ENHRY and CDR2 is SYGVKD in the germline V gene.

Judged by frequency, this clone is medium-sized. The CDR3 is cut off 3 residues early in the read; its end comes from the germline J gene. This sequence joins TRBV4-2 and TRBJ1-4; no definite D call. The CDR3 is 17 residues long. The germline gives CDR1 LGHNA, CDR2 YNFKEQ. V was pared by 4 bases and J by 2 bases, with 17 bases between. CDR3 DNA (partial): TGTGCCAGCAGCCCCCAAAGTCCGGGTACGACTAATGAAAAA. It encodes CASSPQSPGTTNEK. The entire CDR3 is CASSPQSPGTTNEKLFF.

About this clone: The read stops 3 residues short of the end of the CDR3; the missing end is completed from the germline J gene. J is TRBJ1-2 and V is TRBV7-9, with a tentative D call TRBD1 (5 bases). The CDR3 covers 14 residues. Germline values: CDR1 SEHNR, CDR2 FQNEAQ (reference sequence). The CDR3 bases that were read are TGTGCCAGCAGCCCAGGGCAAAGCTCCTACGAC. Its protein is CASSPGQSSYD. The entire CDR3 protein reads CASSPGQSSYDYTF. Based on the CDR3 plus reference TRBV7-9 and TRBJ1-2, the full variable domain is DTGVSQNPRHKITKRGQNVTFRCDPISEHNRLYWYRQTLGQGPEFLTYFQNEAQLEKSRLLSDRFSAERPKGSFSTLEIQRTEQGDSAMYLCASSPGQSSYDYTFGSGTRLTVV.